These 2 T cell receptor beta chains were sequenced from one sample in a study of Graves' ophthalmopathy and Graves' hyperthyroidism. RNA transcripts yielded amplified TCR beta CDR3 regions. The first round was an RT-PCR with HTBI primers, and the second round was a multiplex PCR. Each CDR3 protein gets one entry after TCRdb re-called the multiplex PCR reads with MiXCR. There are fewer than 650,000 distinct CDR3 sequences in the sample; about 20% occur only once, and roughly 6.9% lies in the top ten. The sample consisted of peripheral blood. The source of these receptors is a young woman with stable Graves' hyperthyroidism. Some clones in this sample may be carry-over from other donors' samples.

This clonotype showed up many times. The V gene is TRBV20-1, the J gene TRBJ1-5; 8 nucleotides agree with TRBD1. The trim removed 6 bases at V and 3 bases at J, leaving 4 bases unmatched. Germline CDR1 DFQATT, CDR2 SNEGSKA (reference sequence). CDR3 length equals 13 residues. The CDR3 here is CSAGQGPNQPQHF. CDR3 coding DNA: TGCAGTGCCGGACAGGGCCCCAATCAGCCCCAGCATTTT.

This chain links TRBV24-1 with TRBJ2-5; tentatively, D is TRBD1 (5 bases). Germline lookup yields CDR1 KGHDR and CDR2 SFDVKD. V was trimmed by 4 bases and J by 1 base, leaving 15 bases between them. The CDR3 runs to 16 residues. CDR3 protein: CATSEPQTVPQETQYF. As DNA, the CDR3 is TGTGCCACCAGTGAGCCCCAGACAGTACCCCAAGAGACCCAGTACTTC.